The next 3 T cell receptor beta chains were all read from a single sample in a study of cytomegalovirus exposure and HLA in healthy donors. The study ran its PCR with 60 Vbeta and 13 Jbeta primers. Some clones are missing from TCRdb's copy, which holds only in-frame ones; the method was immunoSEQ multiplex PCR. The table lists 200,000 or so clones, 60% to 80% of them singletons, with approximately 3% in the top ten. Material: PBMCs. These receptors originate from a woman aged 30 to 39 in good health and CMV-seronegative.

The rearrangement uses TRBV2 and TRBJ2-4, with 13 bases aligning to TRBD2. Trimming at V came to 10 bases and at J to 2 bases, leaving 8 bases not matched to a gene. Per germline, CDR1 SNHLY and CDR2 FYNNEI. This CDR3 has 16 residues. CDR3 sequence reads: CATGTSGDSPKNIQYF. CDR3 in DNA: TGTGCCACCGGGACTAGCGGGGATAGCCCCAAAAACATTCAGTACTTC.

The V and J genes are TRBV9 and TRBJ2-2; D perhaps matches TRBD2 (5 bases). CDR1 is SGDLS, CDR2 YYNGEE, per germline. There are 13 residues in the CDR3. Trimming pared 4 bases from V and 6 bases from J, leaving 10 bases between. This CDR3 is CASSIWESGELFF. DNA of the CDR3: TGTGCCAGCAGCATCTGGGAGTCCGGGGAGCTGTTTTTT.

DNA for the CDR3: TGTGCCAGCAGCCAAGACTTACAGGGATACCAGCCCCAGCATTTT. This gives the protein CASSQDLQGYQPQHF. The chain links TRBV4-2 to TRBJ1-5; D is perhaps TRBD1 (6 bases). Germline lookup yields CDR1 LGHNA and CDR2 YNFKEQ. The CDR3 runs to 15 residues. Trimming removed 0 bases at V and 7 bases at J, with 13 bases between.